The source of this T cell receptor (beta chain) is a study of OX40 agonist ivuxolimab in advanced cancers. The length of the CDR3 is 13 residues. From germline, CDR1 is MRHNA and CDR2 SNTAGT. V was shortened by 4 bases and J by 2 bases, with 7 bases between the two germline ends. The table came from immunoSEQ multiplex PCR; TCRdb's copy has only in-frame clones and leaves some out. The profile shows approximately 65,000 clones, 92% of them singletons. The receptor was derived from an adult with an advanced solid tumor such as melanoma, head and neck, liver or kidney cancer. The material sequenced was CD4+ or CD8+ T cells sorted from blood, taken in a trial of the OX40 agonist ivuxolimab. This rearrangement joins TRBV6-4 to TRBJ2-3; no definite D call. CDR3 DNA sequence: TGTGCCAGCAGTGCAACCTTCACAGATACGCAGTATTTT. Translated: CASSATFTDTQYF.